This T cell receptor (beta chain) was sequenced in a study of OX40 agonist ivuxolimab in advanced cancers. V was shortened by 2 bases and J by 7 bases, with 18 bases between the two germline ends. The CDR3 runs to 16 residues. Looked up from germline, CDR1 is SGHRS and CDR2 is YFSETQ. Comment on this clone: The antigen remains undetermined.

Study-wide points: Fewer expanded clones were found on average in CD4+ than in CD8+ T cells. Doses of 0.1 to 3.0 mg/kg were accompanied by clonal expansion of CD4+ and CD8+ blood T cells by week 6.

Sequenced by immunoSEQ multiplex PCR; TCRdb stores in-frame clones only, minus some. The repertoire consists of approximately 57,000 clones, with around 80% occurring once and the leading ten covering 3.1%. The receptor was isolated from an adult with an advanced solid tumor such as melanoma, head and neck, liver or kidney cancer. The material was CD4+ or CD8+ T cells sorted from blood, obtained in a trial of the OX40 agonist ivuxolimab. V gene TRBV5-1 combines with J gene TRBJ1-4, with a weak D call TRBD1 (5 bases). Here the CDR3 DNA reads TGCGCCAGCAGCTTTGACAGCCCGGGGATCGGTGAAAAACTGTTTTTT. Translating gives CASSFDSPGIGEKLFF.